This T cell receptor (beta chain) was recorded in a study of response to subunit inactivated influenza vaccine. In TCRdb, the RT-PCR reads were re-called with MiXCR into one record per CDR3 protein. The table lists about 480,000 distinct CDR3 sequences, approximately 11% of them singletons. The TCR was taken from a man in his forties or fifties who received an inactivated influenza vaccine. Material: PBMCs from blood, obtained 45 days after vaccination.

This CDR3 is CSASRMSPIGNTIYF. Written as DNA, the CDR3 is TGCAGTGCTAGCCGTATGAGCCCGATAGGAAACACCATATATTTT. V is TRBV20-1 and J is TRBJ1-3, with no clear D. CDR1 is DFQATT and CDR2 is SNEGSKA in the germline V gene (reference sequence). V lost 3 bases and J 4 bases, leaving 16 bases between the germline ends. The CDR3 consists of 15 residues.